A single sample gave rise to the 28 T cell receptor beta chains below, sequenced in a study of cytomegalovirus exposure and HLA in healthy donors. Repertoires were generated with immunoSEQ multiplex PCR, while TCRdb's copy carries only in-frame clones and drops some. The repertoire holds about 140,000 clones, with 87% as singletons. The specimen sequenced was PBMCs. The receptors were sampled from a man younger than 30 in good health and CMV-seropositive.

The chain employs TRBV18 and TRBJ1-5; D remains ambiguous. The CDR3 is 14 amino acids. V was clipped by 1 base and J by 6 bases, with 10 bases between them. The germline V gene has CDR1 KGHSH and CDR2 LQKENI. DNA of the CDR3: TGTGCCAGCTCACCACGCATGAACGGTCAGCCCCAGCATTTT. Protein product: CASSPRMNGQPQHF. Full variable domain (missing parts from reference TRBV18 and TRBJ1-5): NAGVMQNPRHLVRRRGQEARLRCSPMKGHSHVYWYRQLPEEGLKFMVYLQKENIIDESGMPKERFSAEFPKEGPSILRIQQVVRGDSAAYFCASSPRMNGQPQHFGDGTRLSIL.

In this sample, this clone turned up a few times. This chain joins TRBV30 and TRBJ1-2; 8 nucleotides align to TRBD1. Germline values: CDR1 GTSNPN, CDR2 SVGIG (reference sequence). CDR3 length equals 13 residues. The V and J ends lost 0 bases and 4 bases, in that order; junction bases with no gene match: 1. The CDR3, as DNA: TGTGCCTGGAGTGTTGACAGGGGCTATGGCTACACCTTC. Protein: CAWSVDRGYGYTF.

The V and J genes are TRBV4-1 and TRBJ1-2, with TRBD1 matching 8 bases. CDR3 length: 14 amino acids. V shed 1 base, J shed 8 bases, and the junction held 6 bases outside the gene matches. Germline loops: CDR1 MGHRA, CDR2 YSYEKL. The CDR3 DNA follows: TGCGCCAGCAGCCAAGTGGGGACAGGTATAGGCTACACCTTC. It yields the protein CASSQVGTGIGYTF.

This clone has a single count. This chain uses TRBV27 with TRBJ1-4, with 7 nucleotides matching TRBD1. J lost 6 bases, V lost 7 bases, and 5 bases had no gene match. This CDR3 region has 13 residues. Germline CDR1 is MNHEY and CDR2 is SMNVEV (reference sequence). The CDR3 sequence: CASKVRGDEKLFF. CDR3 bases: TGTGCCAGCAAAGTCAGGGGGGATGAAAAACTGTTTTTT.

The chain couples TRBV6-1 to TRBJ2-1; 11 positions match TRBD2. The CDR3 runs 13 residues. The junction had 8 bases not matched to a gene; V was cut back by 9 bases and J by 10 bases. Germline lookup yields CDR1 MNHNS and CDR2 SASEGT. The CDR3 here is CASILAGGGEQFF. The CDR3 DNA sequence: TGTGCCAGTATTCTAGCGGGAGGTGGCGAGCAGTTCTTC.

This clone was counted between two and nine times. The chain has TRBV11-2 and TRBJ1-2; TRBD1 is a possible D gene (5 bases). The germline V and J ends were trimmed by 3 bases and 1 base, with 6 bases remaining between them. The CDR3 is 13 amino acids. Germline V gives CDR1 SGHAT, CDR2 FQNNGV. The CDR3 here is CASSLTVNYGYTF. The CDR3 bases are TGTGCCAGCAGCTTGACAGTTAACTATGGCTACACCTTC.

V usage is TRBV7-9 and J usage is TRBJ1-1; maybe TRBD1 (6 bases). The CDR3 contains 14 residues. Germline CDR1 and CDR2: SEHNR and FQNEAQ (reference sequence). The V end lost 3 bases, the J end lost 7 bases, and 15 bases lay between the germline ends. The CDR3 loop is CASSFMDSLDEAFF. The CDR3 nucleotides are TGTGCCAGCAGCTTTATGGACAGCCTAGATGAAGCTTTCTTT.

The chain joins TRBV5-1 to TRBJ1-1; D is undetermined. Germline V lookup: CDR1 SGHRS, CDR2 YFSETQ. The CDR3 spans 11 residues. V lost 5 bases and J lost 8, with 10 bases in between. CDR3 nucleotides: TGCGCCAGCAGGAAAGAGGAGGAAGCTTTCTTT. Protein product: CASRKEEEAFF.

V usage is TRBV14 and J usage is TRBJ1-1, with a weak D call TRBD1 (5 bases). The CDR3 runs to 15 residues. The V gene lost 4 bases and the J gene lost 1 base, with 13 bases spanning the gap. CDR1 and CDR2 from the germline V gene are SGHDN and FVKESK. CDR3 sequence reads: CASSRNQGWNTEAFF. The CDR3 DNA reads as TGTGCCAGCAGCCGCAACCAGGGTTGGAACACTGAAGCTTTCTTT.

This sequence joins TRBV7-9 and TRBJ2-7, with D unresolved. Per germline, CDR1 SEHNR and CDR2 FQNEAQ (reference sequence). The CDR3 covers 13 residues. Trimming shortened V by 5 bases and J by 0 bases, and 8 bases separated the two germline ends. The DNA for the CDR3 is TGTGCCAGCAGCCCGCCTAGCTCCTACGAGCAGTACTTC. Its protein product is CASSPPSSYEQYF. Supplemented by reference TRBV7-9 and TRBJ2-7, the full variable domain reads DTGVSQNPRHKITKRGQNVTFRCDPISEHNRLYWYRQTLGQGPEFLTYFQNEAQLEKSRLLSDRFSAERPKGSFSTLEIQRTEQGDSAMYLCASSPPSSYEQYFGPGTRLTVT.

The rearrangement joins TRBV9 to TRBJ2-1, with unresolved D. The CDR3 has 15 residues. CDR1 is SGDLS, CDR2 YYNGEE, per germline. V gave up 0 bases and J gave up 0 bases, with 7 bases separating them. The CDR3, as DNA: TGTGCCAGCAGCGTAGGCGGCGGCTCCTACAATGAGCAGTTCTTC. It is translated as CASSVGGGSYNEQFF.

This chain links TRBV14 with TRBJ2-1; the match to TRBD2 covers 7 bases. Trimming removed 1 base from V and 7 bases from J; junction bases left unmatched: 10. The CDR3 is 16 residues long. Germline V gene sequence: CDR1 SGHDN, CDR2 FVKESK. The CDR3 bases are TGTGCCAGCAGCCAAGTGGGAGCGGGGTTGGGGAATGAGCAGTTCTTC. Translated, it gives CASSQVGAGLGNEQFF.

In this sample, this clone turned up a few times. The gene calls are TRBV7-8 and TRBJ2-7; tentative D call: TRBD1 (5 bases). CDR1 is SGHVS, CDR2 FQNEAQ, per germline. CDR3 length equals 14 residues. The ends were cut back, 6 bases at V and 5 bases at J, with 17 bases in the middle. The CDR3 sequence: CASSPPGIIDEQYF. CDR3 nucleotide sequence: TGTGCCAGCAGTCCCCCAGGGATAATCGACGAGCAGTACTTC. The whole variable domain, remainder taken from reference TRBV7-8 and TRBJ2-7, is GAGVSQSPRYKVAKRGQDVALRCDPISGHVSLFWYQQALGQGPEFLTYFQNEAQLDKSGLPSDRFFAERPEGSVSTLKIQRTQQEDSAVYLCASSPPGIIDEQYFGPGTRLTVT.

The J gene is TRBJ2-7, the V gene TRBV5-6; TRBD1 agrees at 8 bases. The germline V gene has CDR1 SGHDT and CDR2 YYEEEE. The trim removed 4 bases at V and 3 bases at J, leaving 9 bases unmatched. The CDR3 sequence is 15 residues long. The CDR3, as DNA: TGTGCCAGCAGCCCCCTTTTCGGGACAGGCTACGAGCAGTACTTC. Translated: CASSPLFGTGYEQYF.

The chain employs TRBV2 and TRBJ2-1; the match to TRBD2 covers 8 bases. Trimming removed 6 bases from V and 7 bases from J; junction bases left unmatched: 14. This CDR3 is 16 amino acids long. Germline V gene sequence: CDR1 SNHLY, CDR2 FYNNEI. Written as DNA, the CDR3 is TGTGCCAGCAGGACGTTTATGAGCGGGGGATTGAATGAGCAGTTCTTC. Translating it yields CASRTFMSGGLNEQFF.

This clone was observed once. CDR3 protein: CASSPEQGRNEQFF. DNA of the CDR3: TGTGCCAGCTCACCGGAACAGGGACGGAATGAGCAGTTCTTC. The rearrangement links TRBV18 to TRBJ2-1; D perhaps matches TRBD1 (6 bases). The CDR3 has 14 amino acids. Germline CDR1 KGHSH, CDR2 LQKENI. The germline V and J ends were trimmed by 3 bases and 7 bases, with 13 bases remaining between them.

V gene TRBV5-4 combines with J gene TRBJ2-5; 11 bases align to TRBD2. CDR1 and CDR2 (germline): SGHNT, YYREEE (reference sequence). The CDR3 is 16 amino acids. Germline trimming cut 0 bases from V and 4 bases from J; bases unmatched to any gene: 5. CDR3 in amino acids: CASSLAGLAGGETQYF. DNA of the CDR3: TGTGCCAGCAGCTTGGCCGGGCTAGCGGGAGGAGAGACCCAGTACTTC.

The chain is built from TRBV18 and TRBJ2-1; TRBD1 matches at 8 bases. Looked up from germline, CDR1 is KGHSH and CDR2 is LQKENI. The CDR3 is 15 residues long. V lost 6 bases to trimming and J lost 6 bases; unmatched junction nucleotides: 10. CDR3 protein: CASSLRTGTVNEQFF. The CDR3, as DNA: TGTGCCAGCTCTCTACGGACAGGGACGGTCAATGAGCAGTTCTTC.

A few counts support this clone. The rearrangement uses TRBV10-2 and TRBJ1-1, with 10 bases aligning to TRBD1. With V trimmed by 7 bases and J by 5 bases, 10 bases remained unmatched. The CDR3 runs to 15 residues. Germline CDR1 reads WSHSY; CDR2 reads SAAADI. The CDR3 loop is CASISPGQGSTEAFF. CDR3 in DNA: TGCGCCAGCATTTCACCGGGACAGGGGTCGACTGAAGCTTTCTTT.

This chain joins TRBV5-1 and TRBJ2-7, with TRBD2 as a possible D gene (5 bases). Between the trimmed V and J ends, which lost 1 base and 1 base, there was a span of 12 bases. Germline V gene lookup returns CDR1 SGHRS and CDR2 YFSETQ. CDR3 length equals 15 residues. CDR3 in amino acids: CASSLLPAESYEQYF. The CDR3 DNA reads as TGCGCCAGCAGCTTGTTACCAGCGGAGTCCTACGAGCAGTACTTC.

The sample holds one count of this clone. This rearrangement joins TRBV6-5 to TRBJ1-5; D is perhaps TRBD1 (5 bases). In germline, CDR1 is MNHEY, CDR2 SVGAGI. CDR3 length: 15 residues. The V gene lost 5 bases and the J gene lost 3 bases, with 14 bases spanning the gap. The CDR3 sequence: CASSRGGTVNQPQHF. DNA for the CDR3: TGTGCCAGCAGTCGTGGGGGGACCGTCAATCAGCCCCAGCATTTT.

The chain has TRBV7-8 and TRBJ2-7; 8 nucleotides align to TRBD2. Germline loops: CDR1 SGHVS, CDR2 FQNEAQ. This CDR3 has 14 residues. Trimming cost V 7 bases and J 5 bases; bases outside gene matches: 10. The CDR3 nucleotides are TGTGCCAGCAAGACCAGCGGGGGTTCGAACGAGCAGTACTTC. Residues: CASKTSGGSNEQYF.

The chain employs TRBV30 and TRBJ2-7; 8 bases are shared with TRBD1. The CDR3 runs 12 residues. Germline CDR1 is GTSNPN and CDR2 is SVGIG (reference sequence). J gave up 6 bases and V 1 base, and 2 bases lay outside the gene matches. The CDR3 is CAWSGTGGEQYF. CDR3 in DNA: TGTGCCTGGAGTGGAACAGGGGGCGAGCAGTACTTC.

The CDR3 bases are TGTGCCAGCTTGTACACGGGAGGGCCGAAGGAGACCCAGTACTTC. The encoded protein is CASLYTGGPKETQYF. The chain recombines TRBV6-6 with TRBJ2-5; TRBD2 agrees at 8 bases. CDR3 length: 15 amino acids. CDR1 is MNHNY, CDR2 SVGAGI, per germline (reference sequence). After removal of 8 bases from V and 5 bases from J, the junction contained 13 bases not matched to a gene.

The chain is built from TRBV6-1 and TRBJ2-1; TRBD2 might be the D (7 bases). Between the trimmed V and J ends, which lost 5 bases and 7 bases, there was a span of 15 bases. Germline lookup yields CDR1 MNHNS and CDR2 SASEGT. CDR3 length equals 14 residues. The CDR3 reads CASSLAGAQNEQFF. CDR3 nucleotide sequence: TGTGCCAGCAGTCTTGCGGGGGCCCAGAATGAGCAGTTCTTC.

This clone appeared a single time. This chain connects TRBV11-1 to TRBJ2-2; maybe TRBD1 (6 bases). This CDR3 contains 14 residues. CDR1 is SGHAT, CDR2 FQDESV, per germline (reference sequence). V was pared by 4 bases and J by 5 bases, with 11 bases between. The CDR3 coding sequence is TGTGCCAGCAGCTCCACAGGGAATACCGGGGAGCTGTTTTTT. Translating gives CASSSTGNTGELFF.

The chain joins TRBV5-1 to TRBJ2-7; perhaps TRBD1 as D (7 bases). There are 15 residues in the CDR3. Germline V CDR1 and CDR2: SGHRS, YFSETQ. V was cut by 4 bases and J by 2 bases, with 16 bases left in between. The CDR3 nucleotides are TGCGCCAGCAGCCCCGACAGGGAGGCGACCTACGAGCAGTACTTC. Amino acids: CASSPDREATYEQYF.

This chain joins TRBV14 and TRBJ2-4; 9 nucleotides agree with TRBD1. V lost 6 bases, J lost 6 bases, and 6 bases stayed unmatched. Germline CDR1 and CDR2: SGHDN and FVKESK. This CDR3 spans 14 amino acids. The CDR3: CASRRTGVGNIQYF. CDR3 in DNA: TGTGCCAGCAGACGGACAGGGGTTGGAAACATTCAGTACTTC.